A single sample is the source of the 11 T cell receptor beta chains below, sequenced in a study of blood T cells in healthy people across ages. PCR was performed a second time for about 7 to 12 cycles using a sample-barcoded 5' primer and a J-beta primer mix. TCRdb fed the 5' RACE reads into MiXCR, producing one record per CDR3 protein. The sample carries about 1,400,000 distinct CDR3 sequences, 42% recorded once. The sequenced material came from blood. The receptors derive from a young woman in good health.

The CDR3 region has the DNA TGCAGTGCGCTCACAGTCGGCACTGAAGCTTTCTTT. The encoded protein is CSALTVGTEAFF. This chain joins TRBV20-1 and TRBJ1-1; D is undetermined. CDR3 size: 12 residues. V lost 6 bases and J 4 bases, leaving 12 bases between the germline ends. The germline V gene has CDR1 DFQATT and CDR2 SNEGSKA (reference sequence).

The chain couples TRBV11-2 to TRBJ2-7; TRBD1 matches 8 bases. Per the germline V gene, CDR1 is SGHAT and CDR2 is FQNNGV. The CDR3 has 17 residues. V was pared by 0 bases and J by 3 bases, with 10 bases of the junction left unmatched. The CDR3 reads CASSLDPQGALDYEQYF. CDR3 coding DNA: TGTGCCAGCAGCTTAGACCCTCAGGGGGCGTTGGACTACGAGCAGTACTTC.

This chain joins TRBV25-1 and TRBJ1-2, with D perhaps matching TRBD1 (5 bases). Per germline, CDR1 MGHDK and CDR2 SYGVNS. Between the trimmed V and J ends, which lost 5 bases and 0 bases, there was a span of 13 bases. The CDR3 length is 15 residues. For the CDR3, the DNA is TGTGCCAGCAGTCCATTGGGGGGGACTAACTATGGCTACACCTTC. Its translation: CASSPLGGTNYGYTF.

This clonotype was found a few times. This rearrangement joins TRBV4-2 to TRBJ1-3; D gene uncertain. CDR1 is LGHNA, CDR2 YNFKEQ, per germline. This CDR3 is 12 amino acids long. V lost 4 bases and J 8 bases, leaving 9 bases between the germline ends. CDR3 nucleotide sequence: TGTGCCAGCAGCCCCGAGGGTGACACCATATATTTT. Translating it yields CASSPEGDTIYF.

This clonotype was detected once. The chain joins TRBV7-8 to TRBJ2-7; the D is unclear. V was cut by 5 bases and J by 0 bases, with 11 bases left in between. CDR3 size: 14 residues. Germline-derived CDR1 and CDR2 are SGHVS and FQNEAQ. The CDR3 sequence: CASSPRVRSYEQYF. CDR3 nucleotide sequence: TGTGCCAGCAGCCCCCGGGTTCGCTCCTACGAGCAGTACTTC.

The rearrangement joins TRBV2 to TRBJ2-1; 15 nucleotides line up with TRBD2. J lost 9 bases, V lost 6 bases, and 9 bases had no gene match. The CDR3 is 16 residues long. From germline, CDR1 is SNHLY and CDR2 FYNNEI. The DNA of the CDR3 is TGTGCCAGCAGAGGGGGGGGGACTAGCGGGAGGTTTGAGCAGTTCTTC. This gives the protein CASRGGGTSGRFEQFF.

The chain links TRBV10-3 to TRBJ1-5; TRBD1 is a possible D gene (5 bases). CDR3 size: 13 residues. The V end was cut by 11 bases, the J end by 5 bases, with 16 bases between. Germline V lookup: CDR1 ENHRY, CDR2 SYGVKD. The CDR3: CAGGRAPDQPQHF. CDR3 sequence (DNA): TGTGCCGGGGGACGGGCACCCGATCAGCCCCAGCATTTT.

V and J are TRBV5-6 and TRBJ1-1; D might be TRBD1 (6 bases). V was cut by 4 bases and J by 5 bases, with 15 bases left in between. The length of the CDR3 is 14 residues. The germline V gene encodes CDR1 SGHDT and CDR2 YYEEEE. CDR3 sequence: CASSRRDIGTEAFF. The CDR3 DNA reads as TGTGCCAGCAGCCGCCGGGACATTGGGACTGAAGCTTTCTTT. Full variable domain (remainder filled in from reference TRBV5-6 and TRBJ1-1): DAGVTQSPTHLIKTRGQQVTLRCSPKSGHDTVSWYQQALGQGPQFIFQYYEEEERQRGNFPDRFSGHQFPNYSSELNVNALLLGDSALYLCASSRRDIGTEAFFGQGTRLTVV.

The rearrangement uses TRBV27 and TRBJ2-3; TRBD2 agrees at 13 bases. The germline V gene encodes CDR1 MNHEY and CDR2 SMNVEV (reference sequence). This CDR3 has 16 amino acids. With V trimmed by 5 bases and J by 6 bases, 8 bases remained unmatched. This CDR3 reads CASSPEGLAGLDTQYF. The CDR3 region has the DNA TGTGCCAGCAGTCCTGAGGGACTAGCGGGGTTGGATACGCAGTATTTT.

This clonotype has a handful of counts. The chain has TRBV2 and TRBJ1-2; D gene unclear. Trimming left V 4 bases short and J 7 bases short, with 13 bases between. The CDR3 totals 13 residues. Germline-derived CDR1 and CDR2 are SNHLY and FYNNEI. The CDR3 reads CASSGARLSGYTF. CDR3 coding DNA: TGTGCCAGCAGTGGAGCCAGACTAAGTGGCTACACCTTC.

This chain joins TRBV15 and TRBJ1-5; unclear D gene. The CDR3 extends over 13 amino acids. Germline V CDR1 and CDR2: LNHNV, YYDKDF (reference sequence). The ends were cut back, 5 bases at V and 6 bases at J, with 11 bases in the middle. DNA for the CDR3: TGTGCCACCAGCGGAGGCTATAGTCAGCCCCAGCATTTT. Encoded protein: CATSGGYSQPQHF.